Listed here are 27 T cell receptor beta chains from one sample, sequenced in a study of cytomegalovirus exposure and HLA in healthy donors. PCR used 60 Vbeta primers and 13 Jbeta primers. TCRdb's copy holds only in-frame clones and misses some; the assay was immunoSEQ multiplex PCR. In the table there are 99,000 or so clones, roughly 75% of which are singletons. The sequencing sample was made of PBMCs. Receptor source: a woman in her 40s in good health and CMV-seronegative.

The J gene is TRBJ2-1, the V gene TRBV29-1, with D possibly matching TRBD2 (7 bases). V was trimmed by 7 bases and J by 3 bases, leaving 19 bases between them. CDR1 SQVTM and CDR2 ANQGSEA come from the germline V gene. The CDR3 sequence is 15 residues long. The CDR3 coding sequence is TGCAGCGCCCAACCCGGACTAGGGGGCTACAATGAGCAGTTCTTC. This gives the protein CSAQPGLGGYNEQFF.

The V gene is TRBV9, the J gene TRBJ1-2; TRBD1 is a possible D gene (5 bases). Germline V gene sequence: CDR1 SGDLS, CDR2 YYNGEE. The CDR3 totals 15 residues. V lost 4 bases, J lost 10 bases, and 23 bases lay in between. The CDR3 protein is CASSTRRTWDSDYTF. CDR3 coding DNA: TGTGCCAGCAGCACCCGGAGGACCTGGGACTCCGACTACACCTTC.

CDR3 sequence reads: CASSGQDEKLFF. The CDR3 DNA is TGTGCCAGCAGTGGACAGGATGAAAAACTGTTTTTT. The rearrangement links TRBV27 to TRBJ1-4, with 7 bases matching TRBD1. V shed 5 bases and J 6 bases; nucleotides not matched to a gene: 0. The V gene's germline CDR1 is MNHEY and CDR2 SMNVEV (reference sequence). The CDR3 is made up of 12 amino acids.

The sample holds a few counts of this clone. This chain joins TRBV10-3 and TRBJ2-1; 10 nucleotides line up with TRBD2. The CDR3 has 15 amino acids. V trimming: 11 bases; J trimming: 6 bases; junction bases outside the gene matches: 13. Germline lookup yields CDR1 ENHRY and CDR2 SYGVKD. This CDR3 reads CASGKGLAGVNEQFF. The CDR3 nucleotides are TGTGCCTCCGGAAAGGGGCTAGCGGGAGTCAATGAGCAGTTCTTC.

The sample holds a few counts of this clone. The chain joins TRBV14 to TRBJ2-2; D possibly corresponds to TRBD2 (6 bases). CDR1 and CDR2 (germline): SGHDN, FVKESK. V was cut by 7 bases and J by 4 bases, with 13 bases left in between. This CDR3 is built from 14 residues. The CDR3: CASTTTGATGELFF. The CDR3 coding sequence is TGTGCCAGCACTACGACGGGAGCCACCGGGGAGCTGTTTTTT.

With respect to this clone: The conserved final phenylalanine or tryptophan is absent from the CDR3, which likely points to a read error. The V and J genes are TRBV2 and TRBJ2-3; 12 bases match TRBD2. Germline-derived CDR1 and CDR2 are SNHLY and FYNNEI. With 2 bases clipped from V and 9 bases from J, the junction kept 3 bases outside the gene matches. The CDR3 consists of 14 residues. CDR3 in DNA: TGTGCCAGCAGTGAAACGACTAGCGGGAGCACGCAGTATCTT. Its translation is CASSETTSGSTQYL.

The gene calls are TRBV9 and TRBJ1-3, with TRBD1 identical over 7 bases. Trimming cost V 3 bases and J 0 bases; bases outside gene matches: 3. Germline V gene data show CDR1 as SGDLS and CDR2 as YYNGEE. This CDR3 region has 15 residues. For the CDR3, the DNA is TGTGCCAGCAGCGCCGGGACAGTCTCTGGAAACACCATATATTTT. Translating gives CASSAGTVSGNTIYF.

CDR3 DNA: TGCGCCAGCAGCTCATCCGGCACAGGGAGGGCTGAAGCTTTCTTT. It is translated as CASSSSGTGRAEAFF. The rearrangement links TRBV4-3 to TRBJ1-1, with D possibly matching TRBD1 (6 bases). The CDR3 runs 15 residues. With 5 bases removed from V and 6 bases from J, the gap between germline ends came to 19 bases. From germline, CDR1 is LGHNA and CDR2 YSLEER.

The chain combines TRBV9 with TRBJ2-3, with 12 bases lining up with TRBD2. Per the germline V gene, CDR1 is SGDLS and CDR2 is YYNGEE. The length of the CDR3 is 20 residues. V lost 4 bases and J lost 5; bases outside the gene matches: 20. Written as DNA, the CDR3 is TGTGCCAGCAGCCTTACCCTCTACGCCGGGACTAGCGGGCAGAGAGATACGCAGTATTTT. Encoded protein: CASSLTLYAGTSGQRDTQYF.

This CDR3 reads CASSLVQGAVGGYTF. DNA for the CDR3: TGTGCCAGCAGCTTAGTTCAGGGGGCTGTAGGTGGCTACACCTTC. The rearrangement joins TRBV13 to TRBJ1-2, with 8 bases fitting TRBD1. CDR3 length equals 15 residues. Germline-derived CDR1 and CDR2 are PRHDT and FYEKMQ (reference sequence). J lost 7 bases, V lost 1 base, and 8 bases had no gene match.

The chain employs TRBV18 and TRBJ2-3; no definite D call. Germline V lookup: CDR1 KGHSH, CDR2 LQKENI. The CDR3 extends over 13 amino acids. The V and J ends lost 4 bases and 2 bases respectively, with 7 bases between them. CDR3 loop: CASSRATTDTQYF. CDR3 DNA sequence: TGTGCCAGCTCACGGGCGACCACAGATACGCAGTATTTT.

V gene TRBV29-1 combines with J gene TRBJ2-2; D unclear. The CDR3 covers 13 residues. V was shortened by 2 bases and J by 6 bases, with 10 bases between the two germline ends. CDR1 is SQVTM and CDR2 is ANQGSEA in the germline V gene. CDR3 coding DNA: TGCAGCGTTGAAACCGTGCACTCCGGGGAGCTGTTTTTT. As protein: CSVETVHSGELFF.

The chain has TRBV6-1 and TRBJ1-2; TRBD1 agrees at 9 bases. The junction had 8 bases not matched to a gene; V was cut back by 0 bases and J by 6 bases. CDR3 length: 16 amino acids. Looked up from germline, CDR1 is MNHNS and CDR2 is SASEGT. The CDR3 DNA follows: TGTGCCAGCAGTGAAGCGCCCACAGGGGGCTTCCATGGCTACACCTTC. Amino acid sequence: CASSEAPTGGFHGYTF.

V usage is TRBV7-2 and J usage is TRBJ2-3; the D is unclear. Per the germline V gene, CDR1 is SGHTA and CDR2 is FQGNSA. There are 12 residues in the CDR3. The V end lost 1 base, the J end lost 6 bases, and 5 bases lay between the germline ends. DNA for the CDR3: TGTGCCAGCAGCTTAGTCGGGGATACGCAGTATTTT. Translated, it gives CASSLVGDTQYF.

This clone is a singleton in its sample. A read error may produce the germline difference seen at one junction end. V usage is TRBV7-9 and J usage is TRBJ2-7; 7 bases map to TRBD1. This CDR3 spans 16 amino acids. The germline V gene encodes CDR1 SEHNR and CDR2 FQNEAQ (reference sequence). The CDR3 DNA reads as TGTTCCAGCAGCTTGGGACCGACAGGGACGGGCTACGAGCAGTACTTC. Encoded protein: CSSSLGPTGTGYEQYF. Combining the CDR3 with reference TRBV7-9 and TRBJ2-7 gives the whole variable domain DTGVSQNPRHKITKRGQNVTFRCDPISEHNRLYWYRQTLGQGPEFLTYFQNEAQLEKSRLLSDRFSAERPKGSFSTLEIQRTEQGDSAMYLCSSSLGPTGTGYEQYFGPGTRLTVT.

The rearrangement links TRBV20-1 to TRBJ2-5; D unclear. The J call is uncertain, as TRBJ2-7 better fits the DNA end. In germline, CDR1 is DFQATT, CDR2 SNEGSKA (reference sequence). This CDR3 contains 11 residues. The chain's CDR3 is CSARRDYEQYF. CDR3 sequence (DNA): TGCAGTGCTAGGAGAGACTACGAGCAGTACTTC.

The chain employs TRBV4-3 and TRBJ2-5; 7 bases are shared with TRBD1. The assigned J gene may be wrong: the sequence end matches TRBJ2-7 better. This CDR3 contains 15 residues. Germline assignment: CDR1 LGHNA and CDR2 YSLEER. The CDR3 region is CASSQSDRVGYEQYF. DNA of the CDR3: TGCGCCAGCAGCCAAAGTGACAGGGTAGGCTACGAGCAGTACTTC.

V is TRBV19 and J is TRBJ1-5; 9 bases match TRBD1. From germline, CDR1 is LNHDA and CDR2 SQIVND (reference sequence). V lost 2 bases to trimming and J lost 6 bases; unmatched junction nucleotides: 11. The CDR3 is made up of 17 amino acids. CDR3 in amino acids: CASSIFAGTGYIQPQHF. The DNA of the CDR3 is TGTGCCAGTAGTATATTTGCCGGGACAGGGTATATTCAGCCCCAGCATTTT.

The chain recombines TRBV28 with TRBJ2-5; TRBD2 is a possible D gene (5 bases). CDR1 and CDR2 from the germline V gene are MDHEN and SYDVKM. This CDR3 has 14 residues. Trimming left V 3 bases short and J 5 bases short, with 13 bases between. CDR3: CASSFGLAGETQYF. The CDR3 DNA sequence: TGTGCCAGCAGTTTTGGGCTAGCCGGGGAGACCCAGTACTTC.

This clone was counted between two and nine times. CDR3 in amino acids: CASRGTEYNEQFF. CDR3 bases: TGCGCCAGCAGAGGGACAGAATACAATGAGCAGTTCTTC. The rearrangement joins TRBV5-1 to TRBJ2-1, with 7 bases that match TRBD1. Germline V lookup: CDR1 SGHRS, CDR2 YFSETQ. V lost 5 bases and J lost 4; bases outside the gene matches: 3. The CDR3 covers 13 residues.

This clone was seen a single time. The CDR3 reads CASSSGRGTSYGYTF. Written as DNA, the CDR3 is TGTGCCAGCAGCTCGGGGCGGGGCACTAGCTATGGCTACACCTTC. The chain joins TRBV28 to TRBJ1-2, with a possible D match to TRBD1 (5 bases). Germline V gene lookup returns CDR1 MDHEN and CDR2 SYDVKM. The ends were cut back, 6 bases at V and 4 bases at J, with 18 bases in the middle. The CDR3 consists of 15 residues.

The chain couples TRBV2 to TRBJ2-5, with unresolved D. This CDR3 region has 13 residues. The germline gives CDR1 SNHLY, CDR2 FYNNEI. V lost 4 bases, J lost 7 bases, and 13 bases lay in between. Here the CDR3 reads CASSAVNMLTQYF. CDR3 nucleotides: TGTGCCAGCAGTGCTGTTAACATGCTGACCCAGTACTTC.

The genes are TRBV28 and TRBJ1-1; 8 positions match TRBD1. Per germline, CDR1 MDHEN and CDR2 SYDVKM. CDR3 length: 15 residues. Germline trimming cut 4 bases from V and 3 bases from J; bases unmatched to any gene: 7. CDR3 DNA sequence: TGTGCCAGCAGTTCCCCGGGACAGGTTTACACTGAAGCTTTCTTT. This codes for CASSSPGQVYTEAFF.

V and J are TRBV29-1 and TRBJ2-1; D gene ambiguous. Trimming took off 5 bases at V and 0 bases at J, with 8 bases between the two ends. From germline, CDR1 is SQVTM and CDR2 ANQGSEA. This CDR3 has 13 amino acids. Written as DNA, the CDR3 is TGCAGCGTTTTGTGGAGCTCCTACAATGAGCAGTTCTTC. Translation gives CSVLWSSYNEQFF.

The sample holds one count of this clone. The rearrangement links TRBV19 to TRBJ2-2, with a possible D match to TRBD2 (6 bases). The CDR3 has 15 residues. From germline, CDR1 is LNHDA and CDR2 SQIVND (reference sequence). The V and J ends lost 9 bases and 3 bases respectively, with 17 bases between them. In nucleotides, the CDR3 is TGTGCCAGCACCTGGGACTTCGGAGACACCGGGGAGCTGTTTTTT. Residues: CASTWDFGDTGELFF.

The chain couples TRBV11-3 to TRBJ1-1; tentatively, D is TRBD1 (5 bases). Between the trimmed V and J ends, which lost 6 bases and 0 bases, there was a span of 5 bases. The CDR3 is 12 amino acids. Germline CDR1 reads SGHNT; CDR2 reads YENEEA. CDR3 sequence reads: CASRGVNTEAFF. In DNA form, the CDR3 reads TGTGCCAGCAGAGGGGTGAACACTGAAGCTTTCTTT.

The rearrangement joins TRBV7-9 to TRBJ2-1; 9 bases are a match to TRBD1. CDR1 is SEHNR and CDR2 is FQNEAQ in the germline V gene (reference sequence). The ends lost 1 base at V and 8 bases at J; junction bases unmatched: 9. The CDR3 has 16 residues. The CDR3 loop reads CASSLVWGQGGYEQFF. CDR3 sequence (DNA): TGTGCCAGCAGCTTAGTGTGGGGACAGGGAGGCTATGAGCAGTTCTTC.